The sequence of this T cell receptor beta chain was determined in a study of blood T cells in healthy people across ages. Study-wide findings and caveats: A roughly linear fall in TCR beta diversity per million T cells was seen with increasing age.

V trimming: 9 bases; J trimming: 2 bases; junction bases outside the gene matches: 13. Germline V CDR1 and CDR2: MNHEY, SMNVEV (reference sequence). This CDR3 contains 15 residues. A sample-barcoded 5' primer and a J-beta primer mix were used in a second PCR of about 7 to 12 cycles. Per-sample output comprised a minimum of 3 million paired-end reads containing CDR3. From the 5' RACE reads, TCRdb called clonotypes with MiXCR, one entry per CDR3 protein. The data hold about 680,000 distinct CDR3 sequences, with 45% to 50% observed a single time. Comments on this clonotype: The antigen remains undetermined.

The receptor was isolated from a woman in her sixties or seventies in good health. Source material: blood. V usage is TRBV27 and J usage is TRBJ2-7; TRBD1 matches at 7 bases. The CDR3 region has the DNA TGTGCCAGAGCTTACCTCCGGGACAGAACCTACGAGCAGTACTTC. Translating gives CARAYLRDRTYEQYF.